A selection of T cell receptor beta chains follows, all from one sample in a study of Tregs in tolerant kidney transplant recipients. TCRdb's copy holds only in-frame clones and misses some; the assay was immunoSEQ multiplex PCR. The table includes around 30,000 clones, 82% detected once. Their recognized antigens are unknown. What was sequenced was Tregs from blood cultured with allogeneic cells. The receptor source for this set is a human donor in good health. Each CDR3 is given with its conserved first and last residue. A D gene is named only where the DNA matches it firmly. Only part of the rows carry a size: once, few, many, or a class if the clone is expanded.

j_call clone_size d_call v_call cdr3_nt cdr3_aa
TRBJ2-5 - - TRBV7-2 TGTGCCAGCAGCTTATACGGTCCAGAGACCCAGTACTTC CASSLYGPETQYF
TRBJ1-6 few - TRBV18 TGTGCCAGCTCACCAGGGTCTCGTAGGCCCCTCCACTTT CASSPGSRRPLHF
TRBJ2-3 - - TRBV5-4 TGTGCCAGCAGCTTGGACAGGGCCGAGAATACGCAGTATTTT CASSLDRAENTQYF
TRBJ2-5 - TRBD1 TRBV11-2 TGTGCCAGCAGCTCGACAGGGGTTATCTTGGAGACCCAGTACTTC CASSSTGVILETQYF
TRBJ1-4 once - TRBV6-6 TGTGCCAGCAGTTACGCGGGGGGTGAAAAACTGTTTTTT CASSYAGGEKLFF
TRBJ2-7 once TRBD2 TRBV6-4 TGTGCCAGTAATCATATGGCGGGAGGGATCAATTACGAGCAGTACTTC CASNHMAGGINYEQYF
TRBJ1-2 - TRBD1 TRBV6-5 TGTGCCAGCAGTTTGGGACAGAGCAACTATGGCTACACCTTC CASSLGQSNYGYTF
TRBJ2-7 - - TRBV7-2 TGTGCCAGCAGCTCCCGCTGGGGGGAGCAGTACTTC CASSSRWGEQYF
TRBJ1-5 - TRBD1 TRBV30 TGTGCCTGGAGTCGACCCACAGGGGGACTCAATCAGCCCCAGCATTTT CAWSRPTGGLNQPQHF
TRBJ2-2 - - TRBV2 TGTGCCAGCAGTGAAATCACCGGGGAGCTGTTTTTT CASSEITGELFF
TRBJ2-7 - - TRBV7-2 TGTGCCAGCAGCTTAGCGTCTCACTCTCTGGGGGAGCAGTACTTC CASSLASHSLGEQYF
TRBJ2-3 - - TRBV6-5 TGTGCCAGCAGTCCAGGGGTCAACACAGATACGCAGTATTTT CASSPGVNTDTQYF
TRBJ2-5 - - TRBV1 TGCACCAGCAGCCGGGAATATGGTTTTGGAGAAGAGACCCAGTACTTC CTSSREYGFGEETQYF
TRBJ2-2 - - TRBV4-1 TGTGCCAGCAGCCGGGCCGGGGAGCTGTTTTTT CASSRAGELFF
TRBJ2-1 - - TRBV6-6 TGTGCCAGCAGTTACTATACACGGGGGGAGCAGTTCTTC CASSYYTRGEQFF
TRBJ2-3 - TRBD2 TRBV5-1 TGCGCCAGCAGCTTGGGACTAGCGGGGTTGGTTGATACGCAGTATTTT CASSLGLAGLVDTQYF
TRBJ2-1 - TRBD1 TRBV7-2 TGTGCCAGCAGCTTAATGACAGGGGCCTACAATGAGCAGTTCTTC CASSLMTGAYNEQFF
TRBJ1-3 - TRBD1 TRBV27 TGTGCCAGCAGCCCCCTGGGACAGCGAAACACCATATATTTT CASSPLGQRNTIYF